What follows are 15 T cell receptor beta chains derived from one specimen sequenced in a study of technical replicates of blood from a handful of donors. Profiling relied on immunoSEQ multiplex PCR, and the TCRdb table lists in-frame clones only, not all of them. The sample gives under 100,000 clones, about 97% of which show up once; approximately 0.32% is in the top ten. Sequencing was done on a sample of T cells isolated from PBMCs. All receptors come from a human donor in good health.

The V and J genes are TRBV7-6 and TRBJ2-5; D may be TRBD1 (6 bases). V lost 2 bases, J lost 1 base, and 14 bases lay in between. CDR3 length: 16 residues. Germline lookup yields CDR1 SGHVS and CDR2 FNYEAQ. The CDR3 DNA is TGTGCCAGCAGCTTAAGGGGGACCCTGCCCCAAGAGACCCAGTACTTC. Translating it yields CASSLRGTLPQETQYF.

V usage is TRBV29-1 and J usage is TRBJ2-5; TRBD2 matches at 7 bases. CDR1 and CDR2 (germline): SQVTM, ANQGSEA. Losses at the gene ends were 6 bases for V and 7 bases for J; bases not matched to a gene: 14. CDR3 length equals 14 residues. The CDR3 loop is CSVAMGTTGGTQYF. DNA of the CDR3: TGCAGCGTAGCGATGGGGACTACTGGAGGGACCCAGTACTTC.

This chain connects TRBV29-1 to TRBJ2-2, with TRBD2 matching over 11 bases. After removal of 6 bases from V and 5 bases from J, the junction contained 8 bases not matched to a gene. Germline CDR1 reads SQVTM; CDR2 reads ANQGSEA. The CDR3 extends over 15 amino acids. The CDR3 loop is CSVGPLAGGTGELFF. CDR3 DNA sequence: TGCAGCGTGGGGCCGCTAGCGGGAGGAACCGGGGAGCTGTTTTTT.

This chain uses TRBV28 with TRBJ1-2; 11 bases match TRBD1. Germline-derived CDR1 and CDR2 are MDHEN and SYDVKM. The V segment lost 5 bases and the J segment 4 bases; nucleotides outside the gene matches: 6. The CDR3 sequence is 15 residues long. CDR3: CASSKPGQGVYGYTF. The CDR3 bases are TGTGCCAGCAGTAAACCGGGACAGGGGGTCTATGGCTACACCTTC.

This clone has just one count. This chain connects TRBV9 to TRBJ2-2; TRBD2 aligns across 8 bases. The CDR3 has 15 amino acids. Trimming took 4 bases from V and 0 from J; bases not matched to a gene: 2. The germline CDR1 and CDR2 sequences are SGDLS and YYNGEE. CDR3 coding DNA: TGTGCCAGCAGCCTACTAGCGGCGAACACCGGGGAGCTGTTTTTT. Protein: CASSLLAANTGELFF.

The chain links TRBV27 to TRBJ1-2, with 9 positions matching TRBD1. J lost 8 bases, V lost 5 bases, and 12 bases had no gene match. This CDR3 region has 15 residues. Germline CDR1 MNHEY, CDR2 SMNVEV (reference sequence). DNA of the CDR3: TGTGCCAGCAGTAGTCCCGGGACAGGGAACGACGGCTACACCTTC. Translated, it gives CASSSPGTGNDGYTF.

V gene TRBV4-2 combines with J gene TRBJ1-5; D is possibly TRBD1 (6 bases). The germline gives CDR1 LGHNA, CDR2 YNFKEQ. Deletions cut 8 bases from V and 7 bases from J, with 18 bases between. CDR3 length equals 14 residues. CDR3 nucleotide sequence: TGTGCCAGCGGAATTACAGGGAGACAGCAGCCCCAGCATTTT. Translating gives CASGITGRQQPQHF.

The chain joins TRBV2 to TRBJ1-2; TRBD1 agrees at 9 bases. Looked up from germline, CDR1 is SNHLY and CDR2 is FYNNEI. V lost 5 bases, J lost 5 bases, and 15 bases stayed unmatched. The CDR3 is made up of 17 amino acids. The CDR3 nucleotides read TGTGCCAGCAGTCCTCACCCGGGACAGGGTATCCAGTATGGCTACACCTTC. Residues: CASSPHPGQGIQYGYTF.

The chain couples TRBV28 to TRBJ2-3, with D perhaps matching TRBD1 (5 bases). V lost 7 bases and J lost 3, with 14 bases in between. Germline assignment: CDR1 MDHEN and CDR2 SYDVKM. CDR3 length equals 14 residues. This CDR3 reads CASTTEQVTDTQYF. CDR3 sequence (DNA): TGTGCCAGCACGACAGAGCAGGTGACAGATACGCAGTATTTT.

This clone showed up just once. This chain uses TRBV6-5 with TRBJ1-1, with a tentative D call TRBD1 (5 bases). Germline-derived CDR1 and CDR2 are MNHEY and SVGAGI. Trimming pared 0 bases from V and 0 bases from J, leaving 8 bases between. The CDR3 loop spans 15 amino acids. The CDR3 loop reads CASSYSQGMNTEAFF. The CDR3 DNA sequence: TGTGCCAGCAGTTACTCCCAGGGTATGAACACTGAAGCTTTCTTT.

The V call is TRBV5-1, the J call TRBJ2-1; 9 nucleotides agree with TRBD2. Germline V gene lookup returns CDR1 SGHRS and CDR2 YFSETQ. This CDR3 region has 18 residues. V trimming: 3 bases; J trimming: 8 bases; junction bases outside the gene matches: 18. The DNA of the CDR3 is TGCGCCAGCAGCTGGAGCGCTCCCTTAGCGGGAGTTTTCGATGAGCAGTTCTTC. Its translation: CASSWSAPLAGVFDEQFF.

V and J are TRBV6-5 and TRBJ2-4, with D possibly being TRBD1 (5 bases). Trimming left V 6 bases short and J 7 bases short, with 7 bases between. Germline V gene sequence: CDR1 MNHEY, CDR2 SVGAGI. The CDR3 is made up of 11 amino acids. The DNA of the CDR3 is TGTGCCAGCAGGCAGGGTAACATTCAGTACTTC. The encoded protein is CASRQGNIQYF.

The DNA for the CDR3 is TGCAGCGTTGAAGGGGGACAGGTAACCTACAATGAGCAGTTCTTC. Protein: CSVEGGQVTYNEQFF. V is TRBV29-1 and J is TRBJ2-1; TRBD1 matches 8 bases. The CDR3 extends over 15 amino acids. The germline CDR1 and CDR2 sequences are SQVTM and ANQGSEA. V lost 1 base and J lost 2; bases outside the gene matches: 4.

The rearrangement links TRBV4-1 to TRBJ2-5; maybe TRBD2 (6 bases). V lost 3 bases, J lost 4 bases, and 12 bases lay in between. The CDR3 runs 14 residues. The V gene's germline CDR1 is MGHRA and CDR2 YSYEKL. Written as DNA, the CDR3 is TGCGCCAGCAGCCATGGCGGGGTAGGAGAGACCCAGTACTTC. Protein product: CASSHGGVGETQYF.

This clone was recorded only once. This rearrangement joins TRBV28 to TRBJ1-4; no reliable D call. The V end lost 8 bases, the J end lost 5 bases, and 12 bases lay between the germline ends. CDR3 length: 13 amino acids. CDR1 and CDR2 (germline): MDHEN, SYDVKM. The CDR3 DNA reads TGTGCCAGCTATAATAGAGCGAATGAAAAACTGTTTTTT. This codes for CASYNRANEKLFF.